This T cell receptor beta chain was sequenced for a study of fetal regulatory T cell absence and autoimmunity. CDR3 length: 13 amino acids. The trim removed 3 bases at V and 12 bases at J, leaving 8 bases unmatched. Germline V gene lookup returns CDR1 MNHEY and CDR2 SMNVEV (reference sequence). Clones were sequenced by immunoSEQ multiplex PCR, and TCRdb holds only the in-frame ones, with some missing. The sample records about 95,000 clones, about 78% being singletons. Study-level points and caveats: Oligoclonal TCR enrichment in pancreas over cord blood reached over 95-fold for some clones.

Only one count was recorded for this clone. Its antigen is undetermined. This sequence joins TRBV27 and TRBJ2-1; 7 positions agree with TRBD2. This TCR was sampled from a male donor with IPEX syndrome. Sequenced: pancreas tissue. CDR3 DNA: TGTGCCAGCAGTTTCCAACGCCTAGCGGCGCAGTTCTTC. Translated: CASSFQRLAAQFF.